These 5 T cell receptor beta chains were all obtained from the same sample, sequenced in a study of cytomegalovirus exposure and HLA in healthy donors. A multiplex PCR was run with 60 Vbeta primers and 13 Jbeta primers. Method: immunoSEQ multiplex PCR; TCRdb's copy keeps in-frame clones and lacks some. This sample has under 300,000 clones, with around 80% found just once. Sequencing input: PBMCs. Receptors were obtained from a woman in her sixties or seventies in good health and CMV-seropositive.

The chain uses TRBV27 and TRBJ1-4, with a possible D match to TRBD1 (6 bases). This CDR3 contains 16 residues. V was shortened by 5 bases and J by 8 bases, with 21 bases between the two germline ends. Germline assignment: CDR1 MNHEY and CDR2 SMNVEV (reference sequence). CDR3: CASSPTHLQGYEKLFF. CDR3 nucleotide sequence: TGTGCCAGCAGTCCGACCCACCTACAGGGTTACGAAAAACTGTTTTTT.

For this clone: Other DNA sequences in this sample translate to the same CDR3. The chain combines TRBV4-1 with TRBJ2-1; D ambiguous. There are 13 residues in the CDR3. The germline gives CDR1 MGHRA, CDR2 YSYEKL. V lost 0 bases and J lost 11, with 11 bases in between. The DNA for the CDR3 is TGCGCCAGCAGCCAAGAAGTCGGTCGTCAGCAGTTCTTC. This gives the protein CASSQEVGRQQFF.

This clone has only a few counts. V is TRBV5-1 and J is TRBJ1-1, with D perhaps TRBD1 (5 bases). This CDR3 contains 14 residues. Between the trimmed V and J ends, which lost 2 bases and 5 bases, there was a span of 13 bases. CDR1 SGHRS and CDR2 YFSETQ come from the germline V gene. This chain's CDR3 is CASSFRDYGTEAFF. CDR3 bases: TGCGCCAGCAGCTTTCGGGACTATGGAACTGAAGCTTTCTTT.

Written as DNA, the CDR3 is TGTGCCAGCAGTGAAGGACTAGAAAACATTCAGTACTTC. Its translation: CASSEGLENIQYF. The genes are TRBV5-8 and TRBJ2-4; 7 nucleotides line up with TRBD2. Looked up from germline, CDR1 is SGHTS and CDR2 is YDEGEE. J gave up 5 bases and V 5 bases, and 4 bases lay outside the gene matches. The CDR3 consists of 13 residues. Looking up the rest from reference TRBV5-8 and TRBJ2-4 gives the full variable domain: EAGVTQSPTHLIKTRGQQATLRCSPISGHTSVYWYQQALGLGLQFLLWYDEGEERNRGNFPPRFSGRQFPNYSSELNVNALELEDSALYLCASSEGLENIQYFGAGTRLSVL.

Only one count was recorded for this clone. The V and J genes are TRBV7-3 and TRBJ2-1; D remains ambiguous. Germline-derived CDR1 and CDR2 are SGHTA and FQGTGA. The CDR3 is made up of 13 amino acids. V shed 2 bases and J shed 6 bases, with 8 bases lying between them. In nucleotides, the CDR3 is TGTGCCAGCAGCTTAGGCCTAGGCAATGAGCAGTTCTTC. Encoded protein: CASSLGLGNEQFF.